These 12 T cell receptor beta chains share one sample of origin, sequenced in a study of CD8+CD57+ T cells in acquired aplastic anemia. The TCR beta profiling, which covered VDJ combination and CDR3 sequence, was carried out using genomic DNA as the template. TCRdb reprocessed the reads via MiXCR and lists one record per CDR3 protein. The table shows about 140,000 distinct CDR3 sequences, with 41% occurring only once. Sequencing was done on a sample of sorted CD4+, CD8+, or CD8+CD57+ T cells (not recorded which) from PBMCs. These TCRs come from a human donor in good health, serving as a control.

Concerning this clonotype itself: Possible read error: a much larger clone is one base away. The rearrangement joins TRBV20-1 to TRBJ2-3; D may be TRBD1 (5 bases). The CDR3 runs 12 residues. Germline CDR1 reads DFQATT; CDR2 reads SNEGSKA (reference sequence). The CDR3, as DNA: TGCAGTGGGGTCAAGGGGTCCGATACGCAGTGTTTT. Its protein is CSGVKGSDTQCF.

The sample holds a few counts of this clonotype. Because the CDR3 is missing its conserved closing phenylalanine or tryptophan, this is likely a read error. No DNA is shown, since the ends of the CDR3 on it are uncertain; the CDR3 is the one TCRdb lists. J is TRBJ2-7 and V is TRBV7-9; TRBD1 is taken as the D call from the table, unchecked against the DNA. The CDR3 has 8 residues if both end residues are counted. Germline CDR1 is SEHNR and CDR2 is FQNEAQ (reference sequence). The CDR3: CASSAVDR.

Of note for this clonotype: One end of the junction varies from germline; a read error may be responsible. This chain uses TRBV11-2 with TRBJ2-3, with TRBD2 matching over 10 bases. Per the germline V gene, CDR1 is SGHAT and CDR2 is FQNNGV. The CDR3 covers 16 residues. The CDR3 region has the DNA TGTGTCAGCAGCTTGGTTACGGGACTAGCGACAGATACGCAGTATTTT. Translating gives CVSSLVTGLATDTQYF.

This chain links TRBV24-1 with TRBJ1-4; 7 bases agree with TRBD1. CDR1 and CDR2 from the germline V gene are KGHDR and SFDVKD. The CDR3 is 15 amino acids. The junction had 8 bases not matched to a gene; V was cut back by 3 bases and J by 8 bases. In DNA form, the CDR3 reads TGTGCCACCAGTGATCCGGGACAGCCTCAGGAAAAACTGTTTTTT. It is translated as CATSDPGQPQEKLFF.

The chain is built from TRBV29-1 and TRBJ2-7, with 7 bases aligning to TRBD1. After removal of 6 bases from V and 0 bases from J, the junction contained 5 bases not matched to a gene. Germline V lookup: CDR1 SQVTM, CDR2 ANQGSEA. The CDR3 runs 13 residues. CDR3: CSVTGRNSYEQYF. Written as DNA, the CDR3 is TGCAGCGTGACAGGGCGGAACTCCTACGAGCAGTACTTC.

The rearrangement uses TRBV7-9 and TRBJ2-7; TRBD2 matches 8 bases. CDR3 length: 14 amino acids. V lost 5 bases and J lost 7; bases outside the gene matches: 10. CDR1 and CDR2 from the germline V gene are SEHNR and FQNEAQ (reference sequence). The CDR3 DNA reads TGTGCCAGCAGCCCATCAGCGGGAGCGGTTGAGCAGTACTTC. Protein product: CASSPSAGAVEQYF.

The table lists this clonotype with many counts. The chain joins TRBV12-3 or TRBV12-4 to TRBJ2-5, with 7 positions matching TRBD2. This CDR3 region has 14 residues. V dropped 2 bases and J dropped 4; count of bases not matched to a gene: 4. As DNA, the CDR3 is TGTGCCAGCAGTTTATCTAGCGGATCAGAGACCCAGTACTTC. Protein product: CASSLSSGSETQYF.

The chain couples TRBV2 to TRBJ2-1, with 10 positions matching TRBD2. The CDR3 contains 15 residues. Germline values: CDR1 SNHLY, CDR2 FYNNEI. J gave up 3 bases and V 7 bases, and 6 bases lay outside the gene matches. The CDR3 spells CASTLTSGVYNEQFF. The CDR3 coding sequence is TGTGCCAGCACTCTAACTAGCGGGGTCTACAATGAGCAGTTCTTC.

This clonotype has at least ten counts. This chain links TRBV25-1 with TRBJ1-2; D is perhaps TRBD1 (6 bases). The V gene's germline CDR1 is MGHDK and CDR2 SYGVNS. The CDR3 loop spans 18 amino acids. V lost 1 base and J lost 2, with 20 bases in between. The CDR3 region has the DNA TGTGCCAGCAGTGAATCCCATATTCTTCAGGGGTGGAACTATGGCTACACCTTC. Translation: CASSESHILQGWNYGYTF.

The chain links TRBV10-3 to TRBJ1-2; 7 bases agree with TRBD1. This CDR3 has 13 residues. V lost 7 bases to trimming and J lost 12 bases; unmatched junction nucleotides: 14. Germline-derived CDR1 and CDR2 are ENHRY and SYGVKD. The CDR3 DNA reads as TGTGCCATCACAACACAGGGGATTACTGGAAACACCTTC. Translated, it gives CAITTQGITGNTF.

This clonotype was observed at least ten times. V gene TRBV24-1 combines with J gene TRBJ2-3, with a possible D match to TRBD1 (6 bases). Germline CDR1 is KGHDR and CDR2 is SFDVKD. The CDR3 covers 13 residues. The V and J ends lost 4 bases and 10 bases respectively, with 14 bases between them. In DNA form, the CDR3 reads TGTGCCACCAGTGAAGTGCAGGGGCAGGCGCAGTATTTT. Amino acids: CATSEVQGQAQYF.

This clonotype was counted many times. The chain recombines TRBV6-1 with TRBJ1-3; 7 bases match TRBD1. Trimming removed 3 bases from V and 1 base from J; junction bases left unmatched: 6. Germline CDR1 MNHNS, CDR2 SASEGT. The CDR3 covers 16 residues. DNA of the CDR3: TGTGCCAGCAGTGACCGGGCGACAGGGTCTGGAAACACCATATATTTT. This sequence encodes CASSDRATGSGNTIYF.